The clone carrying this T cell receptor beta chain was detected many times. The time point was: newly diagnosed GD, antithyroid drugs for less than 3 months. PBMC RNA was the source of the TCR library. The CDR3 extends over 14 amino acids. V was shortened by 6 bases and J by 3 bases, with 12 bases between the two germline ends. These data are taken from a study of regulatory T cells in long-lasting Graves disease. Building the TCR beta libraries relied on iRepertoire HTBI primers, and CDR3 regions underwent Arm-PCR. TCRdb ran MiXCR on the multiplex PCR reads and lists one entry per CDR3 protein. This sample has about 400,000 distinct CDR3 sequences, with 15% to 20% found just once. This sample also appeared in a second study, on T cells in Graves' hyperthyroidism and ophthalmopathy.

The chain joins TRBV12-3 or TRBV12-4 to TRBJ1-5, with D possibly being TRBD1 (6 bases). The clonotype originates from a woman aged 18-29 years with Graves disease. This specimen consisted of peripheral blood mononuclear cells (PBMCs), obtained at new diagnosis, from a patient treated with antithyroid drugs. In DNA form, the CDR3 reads TGTGCCAGCAGGCCAGGGGACTTCAATCAGCCCCAGCATTTT. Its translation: CASRPGDFNQPQHF.